The 29 T cell receptor beta chains reported below all come from one sample, sequenced in a study of Ad26.COV2.S vaccination and SARS-CoV-2 variants. The data were produced by immunoSEQ multiplex PCR, yet TCRdb's version contains in-frame clones alone and is incomplete. The table lists more than 85,000 clones, about 78% of them singletons, with 17% in the top ten. The sequences come from peripheral blood, collected after recovery from COVID-19. Source of these receptors: a human donor who had recovered from COVID-19.

This chain uses TRBV7-2 with TRBJ2-1; maybe TRBD2 (6 bases). Trimming stripped 2 bases from V and 8 bases from J, with 16 bases between. The germline V gene encodes CDR1 SGHTA and CDR2 FQGNSA. The CDR3 sequence is 15 residues long. Written as DNA, the CDR3 is TGTGCCAGCAGCTTACTTAGCGGAGCCTTGGATGAGCAGTTCTTC. Translation gives CASSLLSGALDEQFF.

The CDR3 loop reads CASSWAQETQYF. Written as DNA, the CDR3 is TGTGCCAGCAGTTGGGCCCAGGAGACCCAGTACTTC. V usage is TRBV28 and J usage is TRBJ2-5; D not resolved. Germline CDR1 MDHEN, CDR2 SYDVKM. Trimming pared 4 bases from V and 5 bases from J, leaving 8 bases between. This CDR3 region has 12 residues.

This clone was recorded only once. This chain uses TRBV6-5 with TRBJ2-2, with no clear D. The CDR3 runs 10 residues. Germline CDR1 MNHEY, CDR2 SVGAGI. The CDR3 here is CAAGRGELFF. The CDR3 DNA reads as TGTGCAGCTGGAAGGGGGGAGCTGTTTTTT.

The V and J genes are TRBV5-1 and TRBJ2-2, with a weak D call TRBD1 (5 bases). CDR1 is SGHRS and CDR2 is YFSETQ in the germline V gene. CDR3 length: 14 residues. The ends were cut back, 1 base at V and 1 base at J, with 5 bases in the middle. This chain's CDR3 is CASSLTGNTGELFF. DNA of the CDR3: TGCGCCAGCAGCTTGACAGGGAACACCGGGGAGCTGTTTTTT.

V usage is TRBV4-1 and J usage is TRBJ1-4, with D possibly being TRBD1 (6 bases). Germline V gene lookup returns CDR1 MGHRA and CDR2 YSYEKL. Trimming pared 3 bases from V and 0 bases from J, leaving 14 bases between. The CDR3 runs 17 residues. CDR3 DNA: TGCGCCAGCAGCCACCCGCCCCGACAGGCAACTAATGAAAAACTGTTTTTT. This encodes CASSHPPRQATNEKLFF.

The rearrangement links TRBV18 to TRBJ2-5; TRBD1 might be the D (5 bases). Germline assignment: CDR1 KGHSH and CDR2 LQKENI. The CDR3 has 13 amino acids. The V and J ends lost 6 bases and 4 bases respectively, with 12 bases between them. The CDR3 protein is CASSAPRGETQYF. Written as DNA, the CDR3 is TGTGCCAGCTCGGCCCCAAGGGGAGAGACCCAGTACTTC.

The chain uses TRBV27 and TRBJ2-1, with 9 positions matching TRBD2. Per the germline V gene, CDR1 is MNHEY and CDR2 is SMNVEV (reference sequence). The length of the CDR3 is 15 residues. Trimming at V came to 2 bases and at J to 5 bases, leaving 4 bases not matched to a gene. This CDR3 is CASSLNLAGNNEQFF. The CDR3 DNA reads as TGTGCCAGCAGTTTAAACCTAGCGGGGAACAATGAGCAGTTCTTC.

V gene TRBV30 combines with J gene TRBJ2-7, with 12 bases fitting TRBD1. The CDR3 runs 15 residues. The ends lost 2 bases at V and 5 bases at J; junction bases unmatched: 7. Per germline, CDR1 GTSNPN and CDR2 SVGIG (reference sequence). CDR3 nucleotide sequence: TGTGCCTGGAGTAAAGGGGACAGGGGGCCACACGAGCAGTACTTC. Its translation: CAWSKGDRGPHEQYF.

The chain employs TRBV30 and TRBJ2-5; TRBD2 matches 9 bases. The ends lost 7 bases at V and 0 bases at J; junction bases unmatched: 6. Germline CDR1 reads GTSNPN; CDR2 reads SVGIG (reference sequence). This CDR3 spans 14 amino acids. This CDR3 is CASAGGQNQETQYF. The CDR3 nucleotides read TGTGCCTCAGCGGGGGGACAAAACCAAGAGACCCAGTACTTC.

The rearrangement joins TRBV5-1 to TRBJ2-7, with D perhaps TRBD2 (5 bases). CDR1 is SGHRS, CDR2 YFSETQ, per germline. The ends were cut back, 2 bases at V and 4 bases at J, with 10 bases in the middle. CDR3 size: 13 residues. The CDR3 nucleotides read TGCGCCAGCAGCTTCCGGGAACGGTACGAGCAGTACTTC. Translation gives CASSFRERYEQYF.

This clone was picked up a small number of times. J is TRBJ2-5 and V is TRBV5-5, with D perhaps matching TRBD1 or TRBD2 (5 bases each). CDR3 length: 13 residues. V lost 3 bases to trimming and J lost 8 bases, with 14 bases between them. CDR1 and CDR2 from the germline V gene are SGHKS and YYEKEE (reference sequence). In DNA form, the CDR3 reads TGTGCCAGCAGCTGGGACCCAAGAGATACCCAGTACTTC. Translating gives CASSWDPRDTQYF.

The V gene is TRBV3-1 (or the pseudogene TRBV3-2), the J gene TRBJ1-2; 7 nucleotides align to TRBD1. The length of the CDR3 is 14 residues. After removal of 4 bases from V and 8 bases from J, the junction contained 10 bases not matched to a gene. Germline CDR1 LGHDT, CDR2 YNNKEL (reference sequence). This CDR3 is CASSRWTGVGGYTF. CDR3 DNA: TGTGCCAGCAGCCGTTGGACAGGAGTCGGCGGCTACACCTTC.

The V and J genes are TRBV14 and TRBJ2-3, with 7 bases fitting TRBD1. Germline CDR1 reads SGHDN; CDR2 reads FVKESK. Trimming took 2 bases from V and 2 from J; bases not matched to a gene: 16. The CDR3 runs to 19 residues. CDR3 protein: CASSQIETGRIPHTDTQYF. The CDR3 coding sequence is TGTGCCAGCAGCCAAATCGAGACAGGGCGGATCCCCCACACAGATACGCAGTATTTT.

The chain links TRBV9 to TRBJ1-2; D ambiguous. This CDR3 is 17 amino acids long. The ends were cut back, 1 base at V and 8 bases at J, with 24 bases in the middle. Germline assignment: CDR1 SGDLS and CDR2 YYNGEE. The CDR3 DNA is TGTGCCAGCAGCGTAAGTCCCAGATCTCCCCCGGTCGGGGGCTACACCTTC. This encodes CASSVSPRSPPVGGYTF.

The J gene is TRBJ1-2, the V gene TRBV7-9, with 9 bases matching TRBD1. Trimming removed 3 bases from V and 8 bases from J; junction bases left unmatched: 7. From germline, CDR1 is SEHNR and CDR2 FQNEAQ (reference sequence). This CDR3 region has 14 residues. The CDR3 loop is CASSFTGGAEGYTF. The CDR3, as DNA: TGTGCCAGCAGCTTTACAGGGGGCGCGGAAGGCTACACCTTC.

This clone was counted once. The genes are TRBV6-5 and TRBJ2-5; weak D call: TRBD2 (6 bases). Germline lookup yields CDR1 MNHEY and CDR2 SVGAGI. The CDR3 runs 16 residues. V dropped 0 bases and J dropped 5 bases, with 16 bases sitting between them. The CDR3 loop is CASSYSWRGTGETQYF. For the CDR3, the DNA is TGTGCCAGCAGTTACTCCTGGCGGGGAACCGGCGAGACCCAGTACTTC.

The chain combines TRBV7-9 with TRBJ2-5, with TRBD1 identical over 8 bases. The germline CDR1 and CDR2 sequences are SEHNR and FQNEAQ (reference sequence). The CDR3 loop spans 15 amino acids. The V and J ends lost 5 bases and 4 bases, in that order; junction bases with no gene match: 9. DNA of the CDR3: TGTGCCAGCAGCCCCCGGGACAGGTCCCGAGAGACCCAGTACTTC. This translates into CASSPRDRSRETQYF.

The rearrangement uses TRBV11-2 and TRBJ2-4, with 12 bases matching TRBD2. Germline V gene data show CDR1 as SGHAT and CDR2 as FQNNGV. CDR3 size: 19 residues. V lost 0 bases to trimming and J lost 1 base; unmatched junction nucleotides: 7. The CDR3 sequence: CASSLELAGGRAAKNIQYF. DNA for the CDR3: TGTGCCAGCAGCTTAGAGCTAGCGGGGGGGAGGGCGGCCAAAAACATTCAGTACTTC.

The sample holds one count of this clone. The rearrangement uses TRBV12-3 or TRBV12-4 and TRBJ1-2; no definite D call. CDR3 length: 13 amino acids. Between the trimmed V and J ends, which lost 5 bases and 4 bases, there was a span of 11 bases. The CDR3 bases are TGTGCCAGCAGTGCAACGGGAGTCTATGGCTACACCTTC. This gives the protein CASSATGVYGYTF.

This clone occurred once. V usage is TRBV5-5 and J usage is TRBJ1-6; no clear D. Germline V gene lookup returns CDR1 SGHKS and CDR2 YYEKEE (reference sequence). This CDR3 is built from 13 residues. The V gene lost 1 base and the J gene lost 8 bases, with 7 bases spanning the gap. The CDR3 reads CASSLNRHSPLHF. In DNA, the CDR3 is TGTGCCAGCAGCTTGAACAGACATTCACCCCTCCACTTT.

CDR3 coding DNA: TGCAGCGTCAGTTCTTCTACCAACAATGAGCAGTTCTTC. Translation: CSVSSSTNNEQFF. V usage is TRBV29-1 and J usage is TRBJ2-1, with D uncertain. V shed 6 bases and J shed 5 bases, with 14 bases lying between them. Germline loops: CDR1 SQVTM, CDR2 ANQGSEA. The CDR3 is 13 residues long.

This chain's CDR3 is CASSLGGTSTDTQYF. CDR3 DNA: TGTGCCAGCAGCTTAGGTGGGACTAGCACAGATACGCAGTATTTT. This rearrangement joins TRBV7-9 to TRBJ2-3; perhaps TRBD2 as D (6 bases). The CDR3 extends over 15 amino acids. The V gene lost 1 base and the J gene lost 0 bases, with 8 bases spanning the gap. The germline CDR1 and CDR2 sequences are SEHNR and FQNEAQ (reference sequence). The complete variable domain, with remaining parts taken from reference TRBV7-9 and TRBJ2-3, reads DTGVSQNPRHKITKRGQNVTFRCDPISEHNRLYWYRQTLGQGPEFLTYFQNEAQLEKSRLLSDRFSAERPKGSFSTLEIQRTEQGDSAMYLCASSLGGTSTDTQYFGPGTRLTVL.

This rearrangement joins TRBV29-1 to TRBJ1-2, with D perhaps matching TRBD1 (5 bases). Germline V gives CDR1 SQVTM, CDR2 ANQGSEA. V lost 3 bases and J 5 bases, leaving 13 bases between the germline ends. This CDR3 has 13 amino acids. The CDR3 loop reads CSVDPGLLYGYTF. As DNA, the CDR3 is TGCAGCGTTGACCCGGGACTTCTATATGGCTACACCTTC.

This clone was seen only a few times. The rearrangement links TRBV2 to TRBJ2-1, with D tentatively TRBD1 (6 bases). V was trimmed by 6 bases and J by 4 bases, leaving 10 bases between them. The CDR3 consists of 13 residues. Germline-derived CDR1 and CDR2 are SNHLY and FYNNEI. This chain's CDR3 is CASSDRGYNEQFF. CDR3 sequence (DNA): TGTGCCAGCAGCGATAGGGGGTACAATGAGCAGTTCTTC. Using reference TRBV2 and TRBJ2-1 for the parts outside the CDR3, the full variable domain is EPEVTQTPSHQVTQMGQEVILRCVPISNHLYFYWYRQILGQKVEFLVSFYNNEISEKSEIFDDQFSVERPDGSNFTLKIRSTKLEDSAMYFCASSDRGYNEQFFGPGTRLTVL.

J is TRBJ2-3 and V is TRBV11-2; 10 bases are a match to TRBD1. Germline trimming cut 5 bases from V and 5 bases from J; bases unmatched to any gene: 10. This CDR3 is built from 16 residues. Germline V gene lookup returns CDR1 SGHAT and CDR2 FQNNGV. The CDR3 nucleotides are TGTGCCAGCAGCCCGACGGGACAGGGGTTTGGAGATACGCAGTATTTT. This gives the protein CASSPTGQGFGDTQYF.

This chain joins TRBV9 and TRBJ2-7; D may correspond to TRBD1 or TRBD2 (5 bases each). CDR1 is SGDLS, CDR2 YYNGEE, per germline. V lost 3 bases and J lost 0, with 16 bases in between. CDR3 length equals 16 residues. The CDR3 spells CASSADHGASSYEQYF. Here the CDR3 DNA reads TGTGCCAGCAGCGCCGATCACGGGGCCAGCTCCTACGAGCAGTACTTC.

V and J are TRBV5-4 and TRBJ2-6; D is uncertain. Germline values: CDR1 SGHNT, CDR2 YYREEE (reference sequence). This CDR3 spans 15 amino acids. Trimming shortened V by 1 base and J by 2 bases, and 7 bases separated the two germline ends. CDR3 coding DNA: TGTGCCAGCAGCTTGCCGAGAACTGGGGCCAACGTCCTGACTTTC. It codes for CASSLPRTGANVLTF.

The V and J genes are TRBV19 and TRBJ1-5, with a tentative D call TRBD1 (6 bases). The CDR3 has 15 residues. V lost 6 bases and J 5 bases, leaving 17 bases between the germline ends. The germline V gene has CDR1 LNHDA and CDR2 SQIVND (reference sequence). The CDR3 DNA is TGTGCCAGTAGCAATGTCAGGGGTGCCTATCAGCCCCAGCATTTT. It translates to CASSNVRGAYQPQHF.

This clone has a handful of counts. This rearrangement joins TRBV10-1 to TRBJ2-1, with D possibly being TRBD2 (5 bases). V shed 2 bases and J shed 8 bases, with 10 bases lying between them. This CDR3 is 13 amino acids long. The germline gives CDR1 WNHNN, CDR2 SYGVQD (reference sequence). As DNA, the CDR3 is TGCGCCAGCAGTGAGAGAAGCGGCGATGAGCAGTTCTTC. It yields the protein CASSERSGDEQFF.